A single sample is the source of the 7 T cell receptor beta chains below, sequenced in a study of T cell clonality in common variable immunodeficiency. General study points: Fewer deletions and N-nucleotide insertions were reportedly seen in common variable immunodeficiency TCR beta sequences.

Method: immunoSEQ multiplex PCR; TCRdb's copy keeps in-frame clones and lacks some. The sample has 25,000 to 35,000 clones, none seen only once. No antigen has been identified for these receptors. Source material: peripheral blood mononuclear cells. All receptors derive from a human donor with common variable immunodeficiency.

This clone has only a few counts. The CDR3 is cut off 3 residues early in the read; its end comes from the germline J gene. The rearrangement joins TRBV7-3 to TRBJ2-5; D is perhaps TRBD2 (5 bases). V was shortened by 5 bases and J by 2 bases, with 15 bases between the two germline ends. The CDR3 extends over 15 amino acids. Germline CDR1 reads SGHTA; CDR2 reads FQGTGA. The sequenced CDR3 bases are TGTGCCAGCAGCCAGGCCTCGGACTTACAAGAGACC. Its protein product is CASSQASDLQET. The full CDR3 protein reads CASSQASDLQETQYF.

This clone was detected many times. The read comes to an end 3 residues before the CDR3 does, leaving the germline J gene to fill in the end. V usage is TRBV7-8 and J usage is TRBJ2-7; D is unresolved. Trimming cost V 1 base and J 0 bases, with 7 bases left between them. The germline CDR1 and CDR2 sequences are SGHVS and FQNEAQ. The length of the CDR3 is 14 residues. The part of the CDR3 DNA that was read is TGTGCCAGCAGCTTAGATCCGTTCTCCTACGAG. This codes for CASSLDPFSYE. The entire CDR3 reads CASSLDPFSYEQYF.

A remark on this clone: The CDR3 goes on 3 residues after the read ends, and that part is filled in from the germline J gene. This sequence joins TRBV30 and TRBJ2-5; unclear D gene. The length of the CDR3 is 14 residues. Trimming pared 0 bases from V and 4 bases from J, leaving 12 bases between. Germline lookup yields CDR1 GTSNPN and CDR2 SVGIG (reference sequence). CDR3: CAWSVTGPRETQYF. The sequenced part of the CDR3 DNA is TGTGCCTGGAGTGTCACTGGTCCCCGAGAGACC.

This clone was detected only a few times. The sequence runs out 3 residues before the end of the CDR3; the remainder is reconstructed from the germline J gene. The V and J genes are TRBV6-2 or TRBV6-3 and TRBJ2-7, with D perhaps matching TRBD1 (5 bases). The V end lost 5 bases, the J end lost 4 bases, and 21 bases lay between the germline ends. CDR3 length: 16 residues. CDR1 is MNHEY, CDR2 SVGEGT, per germline. CDR3 sequence reads: CASSKGEIGISYEQYF. The sequenced CDR3 bases are TGTGCCAGCAGTAAAGGGGAAATTGGGATTTCGTACGAG.

This clone has at least ten counts. The read comes to an end 3 residues before the CDR3 does, leaving the germline J gene to fill in the end. The gene calls are TRBV5-4 and TRBJ1-5; TRBD1 is a possible D gene (6 bases). Germline V gene lookup returns CDR1 SGHNT and CDR2 YYREEE (reference sequence). The CDR3 extends over 14 amino acids. Trimming removed 0 bases at V and 3 bases at J, with 7 bases between. CDR3 loop: CASSLGGPNQPQHF. The covered CDR3 bases are TGTGCCAGCAGCTTGGGGGGGCCCAATCAGCCC.

This clone showed up just a few times. CDR3 DNA (partial): TGTGCCAGTACCTACACATGGAGGGGCGCCTATGGC. It encodes CASTYTWRGAYG. The full CDR3 protein is CASTYTWRGAYGYTF. The chain has TRBV19 and TRBJ1-2, with a possible D match to TRBD1 (5 bases). The CDR3 end lies 3 residues beyond the end of the read and is filled in from the germline J gene. The CDR3 extends over 15 amino acids. CDR1 is LNHDA and CDR2 is SQIVND in the germline V gene (reference sequence). Between the trimmed V and J ends, which lost 7 bases and 4 bases, there was a span of 19 bases.

There are many counts of this clone. The read is 3 residues too short to cover the CDR3 end, so that end is filled in from the germline J gene. The chain recombines TRBV6-1 with TRBJ1-5; possibly TRBD1 for D (6 bases). CDR1 is MNHNS and CDR2 is SASEGT in the germline V gene. The germline V and J ends were trimmed by 2 bases and 1 base, with 9 bases remaining between them. The CDR3 has 15 amino acids. This CDR3 reads CASSENTGSNQPQHF. Incomplete CDR3 DNA: TGTGCCAGCAGTGAAAATACAGGGAGCAATCAGCCC.